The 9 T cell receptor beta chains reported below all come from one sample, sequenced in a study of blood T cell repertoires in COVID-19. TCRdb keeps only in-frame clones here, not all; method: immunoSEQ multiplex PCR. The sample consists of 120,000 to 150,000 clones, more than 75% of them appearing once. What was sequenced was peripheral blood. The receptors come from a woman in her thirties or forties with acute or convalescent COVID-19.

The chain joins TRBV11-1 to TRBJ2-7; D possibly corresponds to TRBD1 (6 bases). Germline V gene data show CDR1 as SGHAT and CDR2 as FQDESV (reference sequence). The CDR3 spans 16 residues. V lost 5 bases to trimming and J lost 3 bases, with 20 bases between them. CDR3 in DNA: TGTGCCAGCAGCACGGTTGGACAGCTCCACGGCTACGAGCAGTACTTC. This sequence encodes CASSTVGQLHGYEQYF.

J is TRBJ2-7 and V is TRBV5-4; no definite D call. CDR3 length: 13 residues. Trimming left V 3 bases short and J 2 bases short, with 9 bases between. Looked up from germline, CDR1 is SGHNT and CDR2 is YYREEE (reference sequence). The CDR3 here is CASSYNSPYEQYF. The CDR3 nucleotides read TGTGCCAGCAGCTATAATAGCCCCTACGAGCAGTACTTC.

CDR3 nucleotides: TGTGCCAGCAGAGGACTCAGCTATGGCTACACCTTC. It encodes CASRGLSYGYTF. The chain uses TRBV25-1 and TRBJ1-2; D is unresolved. This CDR3 contains 12 residues. Germline assignment: CDR1 MGHDK and CDR2 SYGVNS. Deletions cut 6 bases from V and 4 bases from J, with 9 bases between.

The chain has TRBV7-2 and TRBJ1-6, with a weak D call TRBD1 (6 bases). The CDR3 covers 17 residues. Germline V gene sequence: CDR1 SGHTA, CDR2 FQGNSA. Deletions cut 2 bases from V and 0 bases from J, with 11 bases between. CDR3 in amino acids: CASSLRTGSSYNSPLHF. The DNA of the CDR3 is TGTGCCAGCAGCTTAAGAACAGGGAGCTCCTATAATTCACCCCTCCACTTT. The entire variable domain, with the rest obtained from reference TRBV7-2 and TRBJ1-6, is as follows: GAGVSQSPSNKVTEKGKDVELRCDPISGHTALYWYRQSLGQGLEFLIYFQGNSAPDKSGLPSDRFSAERTGGSVSTLTIQRTQQEDSAVYLCASSLRTGSSYNSPLHFGNGTRLTVT.

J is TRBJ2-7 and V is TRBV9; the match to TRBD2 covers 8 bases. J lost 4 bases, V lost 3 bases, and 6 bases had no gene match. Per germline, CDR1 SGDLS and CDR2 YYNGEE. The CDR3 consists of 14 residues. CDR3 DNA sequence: TGTGCCAGCAGCGGTAGCGGGGCTTTTTACGAGCAGTACTTC. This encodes CASSGSGAFYEQYF.

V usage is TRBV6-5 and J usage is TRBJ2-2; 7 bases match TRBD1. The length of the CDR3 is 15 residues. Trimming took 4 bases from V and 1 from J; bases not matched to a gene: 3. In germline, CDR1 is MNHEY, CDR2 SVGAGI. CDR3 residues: CASSSGTENTGELFF. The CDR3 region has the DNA TGTGCCAGCAGTTCCGGGACAGAGAACACCGGGGAGCTGTTTTTT.

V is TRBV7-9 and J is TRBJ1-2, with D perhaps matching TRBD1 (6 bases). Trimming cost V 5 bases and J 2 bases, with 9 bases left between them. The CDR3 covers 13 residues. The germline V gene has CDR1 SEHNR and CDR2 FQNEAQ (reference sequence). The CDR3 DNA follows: TGTGCCAGCAGCATAACAGGGAACTATGGCTACACCTTC. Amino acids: CASSITGNYGYTF.

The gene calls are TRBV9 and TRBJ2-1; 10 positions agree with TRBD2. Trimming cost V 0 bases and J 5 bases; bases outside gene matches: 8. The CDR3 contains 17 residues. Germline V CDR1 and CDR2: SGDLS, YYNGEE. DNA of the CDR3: TGTGCCAGCAGCGTAGCCCCTAGCGGGAGCTCGAACAATGAGCAGTTCTTC. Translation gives CASSVAPSGSSNNEQFF.

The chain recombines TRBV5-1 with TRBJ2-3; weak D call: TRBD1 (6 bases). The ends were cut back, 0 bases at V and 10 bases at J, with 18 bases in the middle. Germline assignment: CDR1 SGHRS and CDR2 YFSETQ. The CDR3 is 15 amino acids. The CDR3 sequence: CASSLVPSGASAQYF. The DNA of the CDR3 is TGCGCCAGCAGCTTGGTCCCTTCAGGGGCATCGGCGCAGTATTTT.